This is a list of T cell receptor beta chains from one sample in a study of blood T cell repertoires in COVID-19. Clones were read by immunoSEQ multiplex PCR, and TCRdb kept only the in-frame ones, dropping some. The repertoire holds hundreds of thousands of clones, with approximately 90% as singletons. Sequenced input: PBMCs or T cells enriched from blood (not recorded which). These receptors all come from a woman in her forties who had recovered from COVID-19. CDR3s include the opening cysteine and the closing phenylalanine or tryptophan. Each record gives: V gene, clone size, J gene, D gene, CDR3 DNA, CDR3 protein. A D gene is named only where the DNA matches it firmly. Clone sizes are given selectively: once, few, many, or a class where the clone is expanded.

V: TRBV7-3
size: .
J: TRBJ2-2
D: TRBD1
DNA: TGTGCCAGCAGCCTCCGGACAGGGAATAGCGGGGAGCTGTTTTTT
CDR3: CASSLRTGNSGELFF

V: TRBV7-2
size: .
J: TRBJ2-5
D: .
DNA: TGTGCCAGCAGATGGGACATCCAAGAGACCCAGTACTTC
CDR3: CASRWDIQETQYF

V: TRBV9
size: .
J: TRBJ2-5
D: TRBD2
DNA: TGTGCCAGCAGCGGGGGACTAGCGGGGGCCCGCCAAGAGACCCAGTACTTC
CDR3: CASSGGLAGARQETQYF

V: TRBV4-3
size: few
J: TRBJ2-2
D: .
DNA: TGCGCCAGCAGCCAAGGCCGGGTCACCGGGGAGCTGTTTTTT
CDR3: CASSQGRVTGELFF

V: TRBV11-1
size: .
J: TRBJ2-7
D: .
DNA: TGTGCCAGCAGCTTAGACCCAGCGGTGTCCTACGAGCAGTACTTC
CDR3: CASSLDPAVSYEQYF

V: TRBV27
size: .
J: TRBJ2-5
D: .
DNA: TGTGCCAGCAGTTTAAGGCAGGGAGGCCAAGAGACCCAGTACTTC
CDR3: CASSLRQGGQETQYF

V: TRBV10-3
size: .
J: TRBJ2-2
D: TRBD1
DNA: TGTGCCATCAGTCAACCCCCCGGGACAGGGGGCGACACCGGGGAGCTGTTTTTT
CDR3: CAISQPPGTGGDTGELFF

V: TRBV6-5
size: many
J: TRBJ2-7
D: TRBD1
DNA: TGTGCCAGCAGTACCGGGACAGGGGTCTACGAGCAGTACTTC
CDR3: CASSTGTGVYEQYF

V: TRBV7-3
size: .
J: TRBJ2-3
D: TRBD2
DNA: TGTGCCAGCAGCTTAGGCGGGGGGGCGGCTAGTACGCAGTATTTT
CDR3: CASSLGGGAASTQYF

V: TRBV28
size: .
J: TRBJ2-3
D: .
DNA: TGTGCCAGCTCTATAGGGGGGGCCGGCGGCACAGATACGCAGTATTTT
CDR3: CASSIGGAGGTDTQYF

V: TRBV11-3
size: .
J: TRBJ2-3
D: TRBD2
DNA: TGTGCCAGCAGCCCTGGACTAGCGGGAAGCACAGATACGCAGTATTTT
CDR3: CASSPGLAGSTDTQYF

V: TRBV28
size: .
J: TRBJ1-5
D: .
DNA: TGTGCCAGCAGCCCTTCCCCGTGGAGGGGCTATGACCAGCCCCAGCATTTT
CDR3: CASSPSPWRGYDQPQHF

V: TRBV7-9
size: .
J: TRBJ1-2
D: TRBD1
DNA: TGTGCCAGCACTCCATCGGGACAGCACTATGGCTACACCTTC
CDR3: CASTPSGQHYGYTF

V: TRBV27
size: .
J: TRBJ2-7
D: TRBD2
DNA: TGTGCCAGCAGGACTAGCGGGTCCTACGAGCAGTACTTC
CDR3: CASRTSGSYEQYF

V: TRBV18
size: .
J: TRBJ2-2
D: TRBD1
DNA: TGTGCCAGCTCACCACCGGAAGGGGGCCGGACCGGGGAGCTGTTTTTT
CDR3: CASSPPEGGRTGELFF

V: TRBV7-9
size: .
J: TRBJ2-3
D: .
DNA: TGTGCCAGCAGCATCGGCGGGGTTCGCACAGATACGCAGTATTTT
CDR3: CASSIGGVRTDTQYF

V: TRBV2
size: .
J: TRBJ2-6
D: TRBD1
DNA: TGTGCCAGCAGGGACAGGGCAGACTCTGGGGCCAACGTCCTGACTTTC
CDR3: CASRDRADSGANVLTF

V: TRBV7-4
size: .
J: TRBJ1-4
D: .
DNA: TGTGCCAGCAGCCCCATCACAGGGTGGACTAATGAAAAACTGTTTTTT
CDR3: CASSPITGWTNEKLFF

V: TRBV19
size: .
J: TRBJ2-5
D: TRBD2
DNA: TGTGCCACTACCCCGGGGACTACCCCGACGATGGCCCAGTACTTC
CDR3: CATTPGTTPTMAQYF

V: TRBV5-1
size: .
J: TRBJ2-3
D: TRBD2
DNA: TGCGCCAGCAGCTCAGCGGGGGCCCTCACAGATACGCAGTATTTT
CDR3: CASSSAGALTDTQYF

V: TRBV11-3
size: .
J: TRBJ2-7
D: TRBD2
DNA: TGTGCCAGCAGCCTCTCCGGGGAGCGGGGGGCCTACGAGCAGTACTTC
CDR3: CASSLSGERGAYEQYF

V: TRBV7-2
size: .
J: TRBJ2-7
D: .
DNA: TGTGCCAGCAGCTTAGATATAGCCACCGGTTCCTACGAGCAGTACTTC
CDR3: CASSLDIATGSYEQYF

V: TRBV9
size: .
J: TRBJ2-2
D: .
DNA: TGTGCCAGCAGCGTAGAAGGAGGGAACACCGGGGAGCTGTTTTTT
CDR3: CASSVEGGNTGELFF

V: TRBV24-1
size: .
J: TRBJ2-6
D: TRBD1
DNA: TGTGCCACCGCTACCGGGACAGCCGCCTTTGGGGCCAACGTCCTGACTTTC
CDR3: CATATGTAAFGANVLTF

V: TRBV11-2
size: .
J: TRBJ2-5
D: .
DNA: TGTGCCAGCAGCCACAGGTCCGTGGCTTCCCAAGAGACCCAGTACTTC
CDR3: CASSHRSVASQETQYF

V: TRBV23-1
size: .
J: TRBJ1-5
D: TRBD1
DNA: TGCGCCAGCAGTCAATCGACCAGGGGGCGTGAGCCCCAGCATTTT
CDR3: CASSQSTRGREPQHF

V: TRBV11-2
size: once
J: TRBJ1-1
D: TRBD1
DNA: TGTGCCAGCAGCTTTGAGGGGGCGAGTCCTCCTGAAGCTTTCTTT
CDR3: CASSFEGASPPEAFF

V: TRBV9
size: .
J: TRBJ1-2
D: TRBD1
DNA: TGTGCCAGCAGCCCCAGGGGACAGGGTTGGTATGGCTACACCTTC
CDR3: CASSPRGQGWYGYTF

V: TRBV11-3
size: few
J: TRBJ2-3
D: TRBD2
DNA: TGTGCCAGCAGACCTCACCTAGCGGGAGGGCCCGGAGATACGCAGTATTTT
CDR3: CASRPHLAGGPGDTQYF

V: TRBV4-3
size: .
J: TRBJ1-2
D: .
DNA: TGCGCCAGCAGCCGGGGCGGGGTTAACTATGGCTACACCTTC
CDR3: CASSRGGVNYGYTF

V: TRBV6-5
size: .
J: TRBJ1-4
D: .
DNA: TGTGCCAGCAGTTCTCGATATACAGGGTCTAATGAAAAACTGTTTTTT
CDR3: CASSSRYTGSNEKLFF

V: TRBV29-1
size: .
J: TRBJ2-7
D: TRBD1
DNA: TGCAGCGTTGGGACAGGGGAGGGAGAGCAGTACTTC
CDR3: CSVGTGEGEQYF

V: TRBV29-1
size: .
J: TRBJ1-5
D: .
DNA: TGCAGCGTTGGGGACAAAAATCAGCCCCAGCATTTT
CDR3: CSVGDKNQPQHF

V: TRBV4-3
size: few
J: TRBJ2-2
D: .
DNA: TGCGCCAGCAGCTTTTCGGCTCTAGCCACCGGGGAGCTGTTTTTT
CDR3: CASSFSALATGELFF